Listed here are 5 T cell receptor beta chains from one sample, sequenced in a study of response to subunit inactivated influenza vaccine (dated by TCRdb to the late 2010s). Libraries were built with RT-PCR. The sequencing machine was an Illumina HiSeq 2500. The public reads were quality trimmed at Q25 with fastp and then assembled into clones with MiXCR by TCRdb, keeping productive beta chains. Records with the same CDR3 protein are collapsed into one entry carrying the most frequent genes and DNA. The sample records about 570,000 distinct CDR3 sequences, about 11% of which are singletons. The ten largest clonotypes hold 9.5% to 12% of the sample. These sequences were also reported in another study, on T cells expressing NK-cell markers. Per the second study: TCR beta cDNA libraries were prepared using 5'RACE template switching, which introduced a universal primer site and unique molecular identifiers.

Sequences were derived from PBMCs from blood, sampled on the day of vaccination. The receptors come from a man aged 50 to 59 who received an inactivated influenza vaccine. Donor details come from another sample of the same person, matched by shared clones.

This chain joins TRBV5-6 and TRBJ2-2; no reliable D call. V lost 5 bases, J lost 0 bases, and 17 bases lay in between. There are 17 residues in the CDR3. Per the germline V gene, CDR1 is SGHDT and CDR2 is YYEEEE. In DNA form, the CDR3 reads TGTGCCAGCAGTAGAACTTTGGGTTTCGCGAACACCGGGGAGCTGTTTTTT. This codes for CASSRTLGFANTGELFF.

Many counts were recorded for this clonotype. This rearrangement joins TRBV19 to TRBJ1-5; 10 bases match TRBD1. In germline, CDR1 is LNHDA, CDR2 SQIVND (reference sequence). The CDR3 has 13 residues. With 7 bases clipped from V and 6 bases from J, the junction kept 3 bases outside the gene matches. CDR3: CASKDRGLQPQHF. CDR3 nucleotide sequence: TGTGCCAGTAAAGACAGGGGGCTTCAGCCCCAGCATTTT.

The table lists this clonotype with a few counts. This chain links TRBV6-2 or TRBV6-3 with TRBJ2-7; D is undetermined. Trimming took 2 bases from V and 4 from J, leaving 15 bases between them. Germline assignment: CDR1 MNHEY and CDR2 SVGEGT. The CDR3 has 15 amino acids. The chain's CDR3 is CASSYGSLPPYEQYF. The CDR3 nucleotides are TGTGCCAGCAGTTACGGAAGCCTTCCGCCGTACGAGCAGTACTTC.

This chain connects TRBV20-1 to TRBJ1-3; 8 nucleotides line up with TRBD1. The CDR3 sequence is 14 residues long. Germline values: CDR1 DFQATT, CDR2 SNEGSKA (reference sequence). With V trimmed by 4 bases and J by 5 bases, 7 bases remained unmatched. The CDR3 is CSAIDRGGRNTIYF. The DNA for the CDR3 is TGCAGTGCTATAGACAGGGGTGGCAGAAACACCATATATTTT.

This clonotype was seen at least ten times. The chain recombines TRBV10-3 with TRBJ2-7; the match to TRBD1 covers 11 bases. The CDR3 totals 13 residues. Germline CDR1 ENHRY, CDR2 SYGVKD. V shed 8 bases and J 3 bases; nucleotides not matched to a gene: 3. The CDR3 is CAIGGTGGYEQYF. CDR3 nucleotide sequence: TGTGCCATCGGCGGGACAGGGGGCTACGAGCAGTACTTC.